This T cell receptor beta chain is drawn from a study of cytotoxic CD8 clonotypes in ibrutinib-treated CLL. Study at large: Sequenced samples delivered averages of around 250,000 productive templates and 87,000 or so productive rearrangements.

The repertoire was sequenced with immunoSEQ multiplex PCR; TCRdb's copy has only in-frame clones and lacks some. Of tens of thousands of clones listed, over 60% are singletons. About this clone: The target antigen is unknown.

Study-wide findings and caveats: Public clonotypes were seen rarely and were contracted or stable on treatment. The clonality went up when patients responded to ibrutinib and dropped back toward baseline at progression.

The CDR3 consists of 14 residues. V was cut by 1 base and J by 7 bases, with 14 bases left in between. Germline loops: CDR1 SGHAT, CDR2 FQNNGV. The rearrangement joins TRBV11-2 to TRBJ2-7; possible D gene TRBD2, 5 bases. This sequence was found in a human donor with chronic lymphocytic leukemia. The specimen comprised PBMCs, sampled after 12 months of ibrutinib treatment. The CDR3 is CASSLGGSYGEQYF. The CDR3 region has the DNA TGTGCCAGCAGCTTAGGAGGGTCATACGGGGAGCAGTACTTC.